These 3 T cell receptor beta chains share one sample of origin, sequenced in a study of blood T cell repertoires in COVID-19. Here immunoSEQ multiplex PCR was the method, and the copy in TCRdb shows in-frame clones only, minus some. The sample lists roughly 200,000 clones, less than 80% occurring once. The source material was peripheral blood. The receptors stem from a man aged 45-65 years who had recovered from COVID-19.

This rearrangement joins TRBV25-1 to TRBJ2-2; D remains unclear. V was trimmed by 1 base and J by 2 bases, leaving 8 bases between them. The CDR3 has 15 amino acids. Germline CDR1 reads MGHDK; CDR2 reads SYGVNS. CDR3 sequence (DNA): TGTGCCAGCAGTGAATGGTCTAGTAACACCGGGGAGCTGTTTTTT. This sequence encodes CASSEWSSNTGELFF. The full variable domain, with the rest looked up from reference TRBV25-1 and TRBJ2-2, is EADIYQTPRYLVIGTGKKITLECSQTMGHDKMYWYQQDPGMELHLIHYSYGVNSTEKGDLSSESTVSRIRTEHFPLTLESARPSHTSQYLCASSEWSSNTGELFFGEGSRLTVL.

The chain uses TRBV7-2 and TRBJ2-7; D gene ambiguous. Deletions cut 1 base from V and 5 bases from J, with 6 bases between. Germline V gene lookup returns CDR1 SGHTA and CDR2 FQGNSA. This CDR3 has 12 amino acids. The CDR3 bases are TGTGCCAGCAGCTTAGATGCGGACGAGCAGTACTTC. Its protein is CASSLDADEQYF.

The chain uses TRBV6-6 and TRBJ2-2; TRBD1 is a possible D gene (5 bases). This CDR3 is built from 15 residues. V lost 2 bases and J lost 6, with 13 bases in between. Germline V CDR1 and CDR2: MNHNY, SVGAGI (reference sequence). The CDR3 nucleotides read TGTGCCAGCAGTTACGAAGGAATAGGGGCCGGGGAGCTGTTTTTT. This gives the protein CASSYEGIGAGELFF.